This T cell receptor (beta chain) was sequenced during a study of T cells in Graves' hyperthyroidism and ophthalmopathy. Using RNA transcripts as the source, TCR beta CDR3 regions were amplified. HTBI primers were the set used in a first-round RT-PCR of the TCR CDR3. TCRdb re-called the multiplex PCR reads through MiXCR, storing one row per CDR3 protein. The sample lists 600,000 to 650,000 distinct CDR3 sequences, around 15% seen once, with 3.8% in the top ten. This clonotype was detected many times. Antigen unknown. The study's findings and limits: Among clonotypes expanded in thyroid above 0.001, most were also found in blood. In the analysis, a 13 V-J model separated ophthalmopathy from stable hyperthyroidism.

Patients aged 18 to 65 had newly diagnosed hyperthyroidism lasting under 2 months. Clinical symptoms, serum thyroxine and TRAb, thyroid ultrasound and orbital computed tomography together formed the diagnostic basis. The receptor comes from a woman aged 25 to 39 with Graves' hyperthyroidism. The sample was blood.

The CDR3 sequence: CASSYAGSRGEKLFF. As DNA, the CDR3 is TGTGCCAGCAGCTACGCAGGGTCCCGAGGTGAAAAACTGTTTTTT. The V and J genes are TRBV7-2 and TRBJ1-4; a possible D gene is TRBD1 (5 bases). Trimming shortened V by 4 bases and J by 7 bases, and 16 bases separated the two germline ends. The CDR3 runs to 15 residues. CDR1 and CDR2 from the germline V gene are SGHTA and FQGNSA.